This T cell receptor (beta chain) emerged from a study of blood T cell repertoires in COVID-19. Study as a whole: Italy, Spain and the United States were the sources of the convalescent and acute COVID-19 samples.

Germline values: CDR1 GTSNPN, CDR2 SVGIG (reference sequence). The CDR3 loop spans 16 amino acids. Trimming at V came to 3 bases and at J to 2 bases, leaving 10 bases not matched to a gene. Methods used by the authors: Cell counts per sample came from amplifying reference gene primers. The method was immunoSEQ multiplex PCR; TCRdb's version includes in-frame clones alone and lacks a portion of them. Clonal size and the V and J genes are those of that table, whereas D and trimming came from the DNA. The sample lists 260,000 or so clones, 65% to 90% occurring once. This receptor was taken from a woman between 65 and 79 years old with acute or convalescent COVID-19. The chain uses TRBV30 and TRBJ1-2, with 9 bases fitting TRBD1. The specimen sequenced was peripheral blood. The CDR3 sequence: CAWRPPAGTGNYGYTF. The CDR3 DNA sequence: TGTGCCTGGAGACCACCAGCCGGGACAGGGAACTATGGCTACACCTTC.